This TCR beta chain was captured by sequencing in a study of T cell changes during pregnancy in multiple sclerosis. Libraries were prepared by immunoSEQ multiplex PCR; TCRdb keeps only in-frame clonotypes and omits some of them. The repertoire includes about 70,000 clones, about 95% of them detected once, and around 0.6% sits in the top ten. The germline V gene encodes CDR1 SGHVS and CDR2 FNYEAQ. Trimming took 7 bases from V and 2 from J, leaving 14 bases between them. CDR3 length: 15 amino acids. The sample was peripheral blood, taken in the third trimester of pregnancy. The TCR comes from a female donor with multiple sclerosis, enrolled in a pregnancy study. The V gene is TRBV7-6, the J gene TRBJ1-4, with D possibly TRBD1 on 6 matching bases. CDR3 DNA: TGTGCCAGCACCCTGGGGGCCGTTACTAATGAAAAACTGTTTTTT. It yields the protein CASTLGAVTNEKLFF.